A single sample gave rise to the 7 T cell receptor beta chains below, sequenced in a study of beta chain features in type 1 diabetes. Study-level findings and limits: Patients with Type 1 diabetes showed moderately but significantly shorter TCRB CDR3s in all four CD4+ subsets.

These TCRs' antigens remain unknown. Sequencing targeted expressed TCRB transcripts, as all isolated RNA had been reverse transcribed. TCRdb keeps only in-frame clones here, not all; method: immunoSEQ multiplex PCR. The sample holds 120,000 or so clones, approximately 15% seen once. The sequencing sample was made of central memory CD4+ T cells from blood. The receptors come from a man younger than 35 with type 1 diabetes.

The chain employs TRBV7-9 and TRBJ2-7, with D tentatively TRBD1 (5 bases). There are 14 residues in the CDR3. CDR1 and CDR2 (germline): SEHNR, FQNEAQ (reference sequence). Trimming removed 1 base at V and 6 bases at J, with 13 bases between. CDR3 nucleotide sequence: TGTGCCAGCAGCTTAGGGGGCCAGATCGGCGAGCAGTACTTC. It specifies CASSLGGQIGEQYF.

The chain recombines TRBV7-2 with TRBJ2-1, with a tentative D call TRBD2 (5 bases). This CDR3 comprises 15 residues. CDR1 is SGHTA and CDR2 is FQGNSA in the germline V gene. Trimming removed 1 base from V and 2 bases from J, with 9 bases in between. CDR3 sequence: CASSLGGVTYNEQFF. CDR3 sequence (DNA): TGTGCCAGCAGCTTAGGGGGAGTAACCTACAATGAGCAGTTCTTC.

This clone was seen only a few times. CDR3 region: CASGGSSYNEQFF. DNA for the CDR3: TGTGCCAGCGGTGGGAGCTCCTACAATGAGCAGTTCTTC. This rearrangement joins TRBV10-3 to TRBJ2-1, with D perhaps matching TRBD2 (5 bases). V lost 10 bases and J 0 bases, leaving 10 bases between the germline ends. The CDR3 loop spans 13 amino acids. The germline V gene has CDR1 ENHRY and CDR2 SYGVKD.

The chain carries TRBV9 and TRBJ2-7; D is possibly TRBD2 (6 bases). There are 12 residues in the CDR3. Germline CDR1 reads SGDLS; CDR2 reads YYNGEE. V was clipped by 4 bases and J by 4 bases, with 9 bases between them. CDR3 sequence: CASSPRGYEQYF. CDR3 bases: TGTGCCAGCAGCCCCCGGGGGTACGAGCAGTACTTC.

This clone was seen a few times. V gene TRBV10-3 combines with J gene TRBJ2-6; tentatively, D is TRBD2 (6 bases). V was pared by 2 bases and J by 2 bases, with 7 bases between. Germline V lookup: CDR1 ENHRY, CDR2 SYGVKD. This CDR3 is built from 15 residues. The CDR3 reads CAISEGEAGANVLTF. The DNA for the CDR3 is TGTGCCATCAGTGAGGGGGAGGCTGGGGCCAACGTCCTGACTTTC.

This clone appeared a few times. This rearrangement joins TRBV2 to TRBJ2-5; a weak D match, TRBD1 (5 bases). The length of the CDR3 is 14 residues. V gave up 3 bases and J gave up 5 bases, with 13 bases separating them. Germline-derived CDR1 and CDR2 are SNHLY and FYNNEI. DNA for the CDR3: TGTGCCAGCAGTGATAAGGGGTCCAGGGAGACCCAGTACTTC. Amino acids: CASSDKGSRETQYF.

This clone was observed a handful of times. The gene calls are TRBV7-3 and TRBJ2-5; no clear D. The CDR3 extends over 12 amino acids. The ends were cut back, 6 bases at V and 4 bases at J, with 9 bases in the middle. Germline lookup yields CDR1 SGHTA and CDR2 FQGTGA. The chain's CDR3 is CASSGDGETQYF. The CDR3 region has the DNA TGTGCCAGCAGTGGGGATGGAGAGACCCAGTACTTC.